Listed below are T cell receptor beta chains from one sample, sequenced in a study of blood T cell repertoires in COVID-19. Using immunoSEQ multiplex PCR, the repertoire was profiled, and TCRdb retains in-frame clones only, with some absent. The table has 85,000 to 110,000 clones, roughly 87% seen once. The sample comprised peripheral blood. These receptors came from a man aged 45-65 years in a cohort sampled during active COVID-19. Both conserved end residues are part of each CDR3. Fields, in order: D gene, J gene, V gene, clone size, CDR3 protein, CDR3 DNA. The D gene is left open where the match is weak. The size entry is marked missing in some rows and otherwise reads once, few, many or a size class.

. TRBJ1-1 TRBV14 . CASKKSTDYTEAFF TGTGCCAGCAAAAAATCCACAGATTACACTGAAGCTTTCTTT
TRBD1 TRBJ1-1 TRBV19 . CASSPHRTGGAAEAFF TGTGCCAGTAGTCCTCACCGGACAGGCGGAGCTGCTGAAGCTTTCTTT
. TRBJ2-3 TRBV10-2 . CASSVLDTQYF TGCGCCAGCAGTGTACTGGATACGCAGTATTTT
. TRBJ2-1 TRBV9 . CASSVATGGGNFLNEQFF TGTGCCAGCAGCGTAGCTACCGGTGGGGGGAATTTTCTCAATGAGCAGTTCTTC
. TRBJ1-3 TRBV11-2 few CASSPLSSGNTIYF TGTGCCAGCAGCCCGTTGAGCTCTGGAAACACCATATATTTT
. TRBJ2-5 TRBV5-1 . CASHRDQETQYF TGCGCCAGCCACAGGGACCAAGAGACCCAGTACTTC
TRBD2 TRBJ2-1 TRBV5-6 . CASSPARGGRYNEQFF TGTGCCAGCAGCCCCGCTCGGGGGGGCCGCTACAATGAGCAGTTCTTC
. TRBJ1-1 TRBV6-5 . CASRPGHINTEAFF TGTGCCAGCAGACCTGGACACATAAACACTGAAGCTTTCTTT
. TRBJ1-1 TRBV27 . CASRALGSTEAFF TGTGCCAGCAGAGCCCTAGGTTCCACTGAAGCTTTCTTT
. TRBJ1-2 TRBV6-2/TRBV6-3 . CASSPPAGAGGYTF TGTGCCAGCAGTCCCCCCGCGGGGGCGGGTGGCTACACCTTC
. TRBJ1-6 TRBV5-1 . CASSSDAANSPLHF TGCGCCAGCAGCTCCGACGCGGCTAATTCACCCCTCCACTTT
. TRBJ2-2 TRBV7-9 . CASSSQTPTGTGELFF TGTGCCAGCAGCTCTCAAACTCCGACTGGCACCGGGGAGCTGTTTTTT
TRBD1 TRBJ1-2 TRBV27 . CASSWNGQGNYGYTF TGTGCCAGCAGTTGGAATGGACAGGGAAACTATGGCTACACCTTC
. TRBJ1-3 TRBV18 . CASSPFAVASAGNTIYF TGTGCCAGCTCACCATTTGCTGTTGCTTCGGCTGGAAACACCATATATTTT
. TRBJ2-1 TRBV7-9 . CASSAGLFYNEQFF TGTGCCAGCAGCGCGGGACTGTTCTACAATGAGCAGTTCTTC
. TRBJ2-3 TRBV4-1 . CASSQLTSIADTQYF TGCGCCAGCAGCCAATTGACTAGTATCGCAGATACGCAGTATTTT
. TRBJ1-1 TRBV19 . CASSNSGVGNTEAFF TGTGCCAGTAGTAATTCAGGGGTTGGGAACACTGAAGCTTTCTTT
TRBD2 TRBJ2-1 TRBV5-4 . CASSTGGDSYNEQFF TGTGCCAGCAGCACCGGGGGGGATTCCTACAATGAGCAGTTCTTC
. TRBJ2-1 TRBV29-1 . CSAVQGSSYNEQFF TGCAGCGCGGTGCAGGGAAGCTCCTACAATGAGCAGTTCTTC
. TRBJ2-2 TRBV5-8 . CASSLASGSGTGELFF TGTGCCAGCAGCTTGGCCTCAGGGTCCGGCACCGGGGAGCTGTTTTTT
. TRBJ1-2 TRBV9 . CASSVFFQSNYGYTF TGTGCCAGCAGCGTATTCTTCCAGTCTAACTATGGCTACACCTTC
. TRBJ1-6 TRBV18 . CASSPLAGADLIRTPLHF TGTGCCAGCTCACCTCTGGCAGGGGCAGATCTAATTCGAACACCCCTCCACTTT
TRBD1 TRBJ1-1 TRBV28 . CASSLQGQRIEAFF TGTGCCAGCAGTTTGCAGGGACAGCGGATTGAAGCTTTCTTT
. TRBJ2-3 TRBV3-1/TRBV3-2 . CASSVGYGEDTQYF TGTGCCAGCAGCGTGGGGTACGGGGAAGATACGCAGTATTTT
. TRBJ2-7 TRBV6-2/TRBV6-3 . CASSYTPGTPYDYEQYF TGTGCCAGCAGTTACACCCCCGGGACTCCCTACGACTACGAGCAGTACTTC
. TRBJ1-6 TRBV28 . CASSLYPPTPRSYNSPLHF TGTGCCAGCAGTTTATACCCACCAACCCCGCGCTCCTATAATTCACCCCTCCACTTT
TRBD2 TRBJ2-7 TRBV4-3 . CASSQSRRGGDKQYF TGCGCCAGCAGCCAAAGTAGGCGGGGGGGCGACAAGCAGTACTTC
. TRBJ1-3 TRBV6-5 few CASSYSGQTSGNTIYF TGTGCCAGCAGTTACTCGGGGCAGACCTCTGGAAACACCATATATTTT
. TRBJ1-6 TRBV9 . CASSVAGGGNSPLHF TGTGCCAGCAGCGTAGCGGGCGGGGGTAATTCACCCCTCCACTTT
TRBD1 TRBJ2-7 TRBV4-3 . CASSRQGQGDYEQYF TGCGCCAGCAGCCGGCAGGGACAGGGAGACTACGAGCAGTACTTC
. TRBJ1-2 TRBV28 . CASSLGAGLYGYTF TGTGCCAGCAGTTTAGGGGCAGGCCTCTATGGCTACACCTTC
. TRBJ2-5 TRBV10-2 . CASSGGPRGQYF TGCGCCAGCAGCGGGGGGCCAAGGGGCCAGTACTTC
. TRBJ1-2 TRBV15 . CATSTAAGSGYTF TGTGCCACCAGCACTGCGGCAGGGTCTGGCTACACCTTC
TRBD1 TRBJ2-2 TRBV24-1 . CATSKPGQGAFGELFF TGTGCCACCAGTAAACCGGGACAGGGGGCTTTCGGGGAGCTGTTTTTT
TRBD1 TRBJ1-2 TRBV10-3 . CAISAGQGGRANYGYTF TGTGCCATCAGTGCGGGACAGGGCGGCAGAGCTAACTATGGCTACACCTTC
. TRBJ1-4 TRBV7-2 . CASSFQAGEKLFF TGTGCCAGCAGCTTCCAGGCTGGTGAAAAACTGTTTTTT
TRBD1 TRBJ1-5 TRBV6-5 . CASSTGTGGEKPQHF TGTGCCAGCAGCACCGGGACAGGGGGCGAAAAGCCCCAGCATTTT
TRBD2 TRBJ2-1 TRBV7-8 . CASSLFGGSVYNEQFF TGTGCCAGCAGCTTATTCGGGGGGTCGGTTTACAATGAGCAGTTCTTC
TRBD1 TRBJ2-1 TRBV27 once CASTLRGTGDNEQFF TGTGCCAGCACCTTAAGGGGGACAGGGGACAATGAGCAGTTCTTC
TRBD2 TRBJ2-1 TRBV19 . CASSIPGLASSSYNEQFF TGTGCCAGTAGTATTCCGGGACTAGCGAGTAGCTCCTACAATGAGCAGTTCTTC